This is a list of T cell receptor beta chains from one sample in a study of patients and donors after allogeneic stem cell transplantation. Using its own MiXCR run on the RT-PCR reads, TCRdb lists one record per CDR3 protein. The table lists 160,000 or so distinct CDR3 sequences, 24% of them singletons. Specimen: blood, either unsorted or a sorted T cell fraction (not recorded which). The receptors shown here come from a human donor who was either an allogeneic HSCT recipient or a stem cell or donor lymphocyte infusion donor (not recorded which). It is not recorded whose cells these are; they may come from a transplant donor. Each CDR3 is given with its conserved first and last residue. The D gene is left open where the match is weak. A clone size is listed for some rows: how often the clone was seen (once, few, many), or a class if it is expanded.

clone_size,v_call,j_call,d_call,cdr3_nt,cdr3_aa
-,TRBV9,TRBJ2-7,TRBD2,TGTGCCAGCAGCGTGGGACTACAATACGAGCAGTACTTC,CASSVGLQYEQYF
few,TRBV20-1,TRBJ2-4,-,TGCAGTGCTAGAGTACAACTAGCCAAAAACATTCAGTACTTC,CSARVQLAKNIQYF
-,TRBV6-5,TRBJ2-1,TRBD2,TGTGCCAGCAGTACTAGCGGGGGATGGGATGAGCAGTTCTTC,CASSTSGGWDEQFF
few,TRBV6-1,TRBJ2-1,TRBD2,TGTGCCAGCAGCCGGACTAGCGGCTACAATGAGCAGTTCTTC,CASSRTSGYNEQFF
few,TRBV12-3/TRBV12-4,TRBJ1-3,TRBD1,TGTGCCAGCAGGAGACAGGGGGGAAACACCATATATTTT,CASRRQGGNTIYF
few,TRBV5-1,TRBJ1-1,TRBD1,TGCGCCAGCAGCCAATCCGGGACAGGGTCAAGGGCTTTCTTT,CASSQSGTGSRAFF
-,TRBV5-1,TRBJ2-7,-,TGCGCCAGCAAGGAGGGCTACGAGCAGTACTTC,CASKEGYEQYF
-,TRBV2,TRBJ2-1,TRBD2,TGTGCCAGCAGACCGGGACTAGCGGATTACAATGAGCAGTTCTTC,CASRPGLADYNEQFF
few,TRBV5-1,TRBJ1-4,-,TGCGCCAGCAGCTTGGCCGACTGGGGTGAAAAACTGTTTTTT,CASSLADWGEKLFF
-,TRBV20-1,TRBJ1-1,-,TGCAGTGCTAGTTCGGGGCAGTTCACTGAAGCTTTCTTT,CSASSGQFTEAFF
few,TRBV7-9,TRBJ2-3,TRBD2,TGTGCCAGCAGCTTAGTTCTAGCGGGGAGCACAGATACGCAGTATTTT,CASSLVLAGSTDTQYF
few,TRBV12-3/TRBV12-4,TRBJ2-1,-,TGTGCCAGCAGTTTAGACGCGATGCAGTTCTTC,CASSLDAMQFF
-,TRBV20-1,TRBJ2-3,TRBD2,TGCAGTGCTGCCCCGGGACTAGCGGGGAGCTCCACAGATACGCAGTATTTT,CSAAPGLAGSSTDTQYF
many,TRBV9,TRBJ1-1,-,TGTGCCAGCAGCGTGAAAGGGACGTCTTACACTGAAGCTTTCTTT,CASSVKGTSYTEAFF
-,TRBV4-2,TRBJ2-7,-,TGTGCCAGCAGCCAAGATGAGACAGCGCACTACGAGCAGTACTTC,CASSQDETAHYEQYF
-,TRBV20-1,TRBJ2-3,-,TGCAGTGCTAGTTATAGGGTAGAAACAGATACGCAGTATTTT,CSASYRVETDTQYF
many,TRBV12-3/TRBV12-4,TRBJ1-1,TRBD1,TGTGCCAGCAGTAAAGGACAGGGGAACACTGAAGCTTTCTTT,CASSKGQGNTEAFF
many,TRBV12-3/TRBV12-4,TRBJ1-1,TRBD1,TGTGCCAGCAGCCCGACAGGGAGGGGCACTGAAGCTTTCTTT,CASSPTGRGTEAFF
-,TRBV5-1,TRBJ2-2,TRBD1,TGCGCCAGCAGCTCCGACAGGGTTCTTTCCGGGGAGCTGTTTTTT,CASSSDRVLSGELFF
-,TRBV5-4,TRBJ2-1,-,TGTGCCAGCAGCCGCCCAGTCCAACAGCGGCGCTCCTACAATGAGCAGTTCTTC,CASSRPVQQRRSYNEQFF
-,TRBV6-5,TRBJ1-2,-,TGTGCCAGCACCCCTGCAGAGTGGAAGAGATCCTACTATGGCTACACCTTC,CASTPAEWKRSYYGYTF
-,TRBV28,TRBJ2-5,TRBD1,TGTGCCACCCAGCCAGGGGGAGAGACCCAGTACTTC,CATQPGGETQYF
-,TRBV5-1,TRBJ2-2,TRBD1,TGCGCCAGCAGCGGGACCGGGACAGCCAACACCGGGGAGCTGTTTTTT,CASSGTGTANTGELFF
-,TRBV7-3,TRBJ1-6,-,TGTGCCAGCAGCTCTCGGGGATCCTATAATTCACCCCTCCACTTT,CASSSRGSYNSPLHF
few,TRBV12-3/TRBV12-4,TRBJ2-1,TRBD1,TGTGCCAGCAGCCAACAGGGGGCTGGATACAATGAGCAGTTCTTC,CASSQQGAGYNEQFF
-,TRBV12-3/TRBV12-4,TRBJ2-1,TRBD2,TGTGCCAGCAGGAAGTCTAGCGGTGAGCAGTTCTTC,CASRKSSGEQFF
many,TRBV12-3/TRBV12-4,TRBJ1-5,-,TGTGCCAGCAGCCCTCTTGGGGAGTCCCAGCATTTT,CASSPLGESQHF
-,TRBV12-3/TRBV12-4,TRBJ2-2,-,TGTGCCAGCATCCCGGACCGGGTGAAGCGCGGGGAGCTGTTTTTT,CASIPDRVKRGELFF
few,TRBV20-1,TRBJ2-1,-,TGCAGTGCTTTTGACGACTCCTACAATGAGCAGTTCTTC,CSAFDDSYNEQFF
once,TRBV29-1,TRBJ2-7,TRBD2,TGCAGCGTTCGCCCGGCGGGGACTAGCGGCCCAATCGAGCAGTACTTC,CSVRPAGTSGPIEQYF
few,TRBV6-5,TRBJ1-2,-,TGTGCCAGCAGTTCCGCAGGGGTAGATGGCTACACCTTC,CASSSAGVDGYTF
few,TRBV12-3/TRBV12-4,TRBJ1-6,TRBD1,TGTGCCAGCAGTCTTAGGGGGGACAGCAATTCACCCCTCCACTTT,CASSLRGDSNSPLHF
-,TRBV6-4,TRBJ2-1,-,TGTGCCAGCCCCCGAGGGGCGGGGAGCTCCTACAATGAGCAGTTCTTC,CASPRGAGSSYNEQFF
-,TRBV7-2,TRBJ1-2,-,TGTGCCAGCAGCTTAGCCCCAGCAACTAACTATGGCTACACCTTC,CASSLAPATNYGYTF
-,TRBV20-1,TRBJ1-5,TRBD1,TGCAGTGCGCCCCGGGGGACAGGGGAATTTCAGCCCCAGCATTTT,CSAPRGTGEFQPQHF
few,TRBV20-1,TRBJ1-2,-,TGCAGTGCTAGTTTTGCGTCGGGAAACTATGGCTACACCTTC,CSASFASGNYGYTF
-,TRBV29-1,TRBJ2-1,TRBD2,TGCAGCGCCGCCCTGGCTAGCGGAAACAATGAGCAGTTCTTC,CSAALASGNNEQFF
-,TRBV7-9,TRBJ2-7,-,TGTGCCAGCATCGAAGAGGGTACTAGCTACGAGCAGTACTTC,CASIEEGTSYEQYF
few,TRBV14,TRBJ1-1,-,TGTGCCAGCAGCCAAGTAATTGTTGGTGAAGCTTTCTTT,CASSQVIVGEAFF
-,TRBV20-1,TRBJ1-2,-,TGCAGTGCTAACAACAGGGAATACTATGGCTACACCTTC,CSANNREYYGYTF